Listed below are T cell receptor beta chains from one sample, sequenced in a study of blood T cell repertoires in COVID-19. Here immunoSEQ multiplex PCR was the method, and the copy in TCRdb shows in-frame clones only, minus some. The sample shows around 42,000 clones, approximately 85% of them seen only once. Sample: peripheral blood. Every receptor here comes from a woman aged 65 to 85 in a cohort sampled during active COVID-19. CDR3s include the opening cysteine and the closing phenylalanine or tryptophan. Fields, in order: D gene, clone size, CDR3 length, J gene, V gene, CDR3 protein, CDR3 DNA. A D gene is named only where the DNA matches it firmly. Rows give clone size only sometimes, using once, few, many, or a class for an expanded clone.

NA,NA,14,TRBJ1-4,TRBV6-5,CASSYGQGSEKLFF,TGTGCCAGCAGTTATGGCCAGGGCTCTGAAAAACTGTTTTTT
NA,NA,14,TRBJ2-7,TRBV6-6,CASSYSQGSYEQYF,TGTGCCAGCAGTTACTCCCAGGGGAGTTACGAGCAGTACTTC
NA,NA,12,TRBJ2-7,TRBV24-1,CATSGTTDEQYF,TGTGCCACCAGTGGGACAACGGACGAGCAGTACTTC
NA,once,12,TRBJ1-2,TRBV2,CASSEARGGYTF,TGTGCCAGCAGTGAGGCTAGGGGTGGCTACACCTTC
TRBD2,few,15,TRBJ2-1,TRBV18,CASSPASGRAGEQFF,TGTGCCAGCTCTCCTGCGAGCGGGAGGGCAGGTGAGCAGTTCTTC
TRBD2,NA,13,TRBJ2-7,TRBV28,CATRTSGSYEQYF,TGTGCCACCCGGACTAGCGGGAGCTACGAGCAGTACTTC
TRBD2,NA,15,TRBJ2-7,TRBV30,CAWSAPGGFSYEQYF,TGTGCCTGGAGTGCCCCGGGGGGGTTCTCCTACGAGCAGTACTTC
NA,NA,17,TRBJ2-2,TRBV10-3,CAISESGLPQNTGELFF,TGTGCCATCAGTGAGTCGGGGCTACCGCAAAACACCGGGGAGCTGTTTTTT
NA,NA,15,TRBJ1-2,TRBV7-4,CASSLTVPSNYGYTF,TGTGCCAGCAGCTTGACAGTCCCCTCTAACTATGGCTACACCTTC
TRBD2,NA,15,TRBJ2-1,TRBV9,CASSVEGTRGYEQFF,TGTGCCAGCAGCGTAGAGGGGACTAGGGGGTATGAGCAGTTCTTC
NA,NA,15,TRBJ2-3,TRBV10-1,CASSDPRASTDTQYF,TGCGCCAGCAGTGACCCCAGGGCTAGCACAGATACGCAGTATTTT
NA,many,14,TRBJ2-3,TRBV29-1,CSVEAVTSTDTQYF,TGCAGCGTCGAAGCGGTTACTAGCACAGATACGCAGTATTTT
TRBD1,NA,17,TRBJ2-7,TRBV28,CASPPLGTGGFSYEQYF,TGTGCCAGCCCCCCTCTCGGGACAGGGGGGTTTTCCTACGAGCAGTACTTC
NA,NA,15,TRBJ2-3,TRBV10-1,CASSEIAGFTDTQYF,TGCGCCAGCAGTGAAATCGCGGGCTTCACAGATACGCAGTATTTT
TRBD2,NA,17,TRBJ2-5,TRBV6-1,CASSDPRTSGRQETQYF,TGTGCCAGCAGTGACCCTCGGACTAGCGGGCGTCAAGAGACCCAGTACTTC
TRBD1,NA,14,TRBJ1-2,TRBV19,CASRLPGQGRGYTF,TGTGCCAGTAGGCTCCCGGGACAGGGCCGTGGCTACACCTTC
TRBD2,NA,17,TRBJ2-5,TRBV3-1/TRBV3-2,CASSQDSSGRSQETQYF,TGTGCCAGCAGCCAAGACTCTAGCGGGAGGAGCCAAGAGACCCAGTACTTC
NA,NA,15,TRBJ2-5,TRBV6-5,CASSYSNGLGETQYF,TGTGCCAGCAGTTACTCGAACGGGTTAGGAGAGACCCAGTACTTC
TRBD2,NA,14,TRBJ2-1,TRBV5-1,CASSLAGLENEQFF,TGCGCCAGCAGCCTTGCGGGACTAGAAAATGAGCAGTTCTTC
NA,few,13,TRBJ2-7,TRBV30,CAWSRQAPYEQYF,TGTGCCTGGAGTAGACAGGCGCCCTACGAGCAGTACTTC
NA,once,15,TRBJ2-1,TRBV6-6,CASSLRGASYNEQFF,TGTGCCAGCAGCCTTCGGGGGGCTAGCTACAATGAGCAGTTCTTC
NA,NA,13,TRBJ1-1,TRBV2,CASSVTGNTEAFF,TGTGCCAGCAGTGTAACGGGGAACACTGAAGCTTTCTTT
NA,NA,13,TRBJ1-4,TRBV6-5,CASRAGVGEKLFF,TGTGCCAGCCGGGCGGGCGTAGGGGAAAAACTGTTTTTT
TRBD2,NA,16,TRBJ2-4,TRBV29-1,CSVPGTSGMAKNIQYF,TGCAGCGTCCCTGGGACTAGCGGGATGGCCAAAAACATTCAGTACTTC
NA,NA,13,TRBJ2-2,TRBV9,CASRGGLTGELFF,TGTGCCAGCAGGGGGGGGCTCACCGGGGAGCTGTTTTTT
NA,NA,14,TRBJ2-5,TRBV9,CASSEGPVKETQYF,TGTGCCAGCAGCGAGGGGCCAGTTAAAGAGACCCAGTACTTC
TRBD2,NA,17,TRBJ2-2,TRBV3-1/TRBV3-2,CASSRGTSGRNTGELFF,TGTGCCAGCAGCCGCGGGACTAGCGGGAGAAACACCGGGGAGCTGTTTTTT
TRBD2,NA,17,TRBJ2-3,TRBV9,CASSVGTSGTSTDTQYF,TGTGCCAGCAGCGTAGGGACTAGCGGGACTAGCACAGATACGCAGTATTTT
NA,NA,14,TRBJ1-2,TRBV3-1/TRBV3-2,CASSQQAGASGYTF,TGTGCCAGCAGCCAACAGGCAGGGGCGAGCGGCTACACCTTC
NA,NA,14,TRBJ2-7,TRBV10-1,CASSESGGGDEQYF,TGCGCCAGCAGTGAGTCGGGGGGTGGAGACGAGCAGTACTTC
TRBD2,NA,17,TRBJ2-3,TRBV5-1,CASSLRAAGGATDTQYF,TGCGCCAGCAGCCTCCGGGCGGCGGGAGGGGCGACAGATACGCAGTATTTT
NA,NA,13,TRBJ2-5,TRBV6-5,CASSAGTPETQYF,TGTGCCAGCAGCGCTGGGACACCGGAGACCCAGTACTTC
TRBD2,NA,15,TRBJ2-1,TRBV2,CASSVGLAVYNEQFF,TGTGCCAGCAGTGTAGGCCTAGCGGTGTACAATGAGCAGTTCTTC
NA,NA,14,TRBJ2-2,TRBV7-3,CASSSLGGFGELFF,TGTGCCAGCAGCTCCCTGGGGGGATTCGGGGAGCTGTTTTTT
TRBD2,NA,16,TRBJ2-1,TRBV6-2/TRBV6-3,CASSSPSGRGGWEQFF,TGTGCCAGCAGCTCGCCTAGCGGGAGAGGGGGGTGGGAGCAGTTCTTC
NA,few,16,TRBJ2-1,TRBV9,CASSVGSEWRGYEQFF,TGTGCCAGCAGCGTTGGGTCGGAATGGAGAGGCTATGAGCAGTTCTTC
TRBD1,NA,18,TRBJ1-4,TRBV30,CAWSGLSYDAGGWEKLFF,TGTGCCTGGAGCGGGCTTAGTTACGACGCAGGGGGATGGGAAAAACTGTTTTTT
TRBD1,NA,15,TRBJ2-3,TRBV29-1,CSVDRGQGITDTQYF,TGCAGCGTTGATAGGGGACAGGGGATCACAGATACGCAGTATTTT
TRBD2,NA,15,TRBJ2-2,TRBV2,CASSEGLRLPGELFF,TGTGCCAGCAGTGAGGGACTACGGCTTCCGGGGGAGCTGTTTTTT
NA,NA,12,TRBJ2-1,TRBV6-6,CASSSRGGEQFF,TGTGCCAGCAGTTCCCGGGGAGGTGAGCAGTTCTTC